These 2 T cell receptor beta chains originate from one sample sequenced in a study of blood T cells in healthy people across ages. Next came a second PCR, run for about 7 to 12 cycles, which used a sample-barcoded 5' primer along with a J-beta primer mix. From the 5' RACE reads, TCRdb called clonotypes with MiXCR, one entry per CDR3 protein. The data contain roughly 1,500,000 distinct CDR3 sequences, about 35% of them singletons. Source material: blood. The receptors shown here come from a woman younger than 45 in good health.

This clonotype was recorded a few times. This sequence joins TRBV29-1 and TRBJ1-2; unclear D gene. CDR1 SQVTM and CDR2 ANQGSEA come from the germline V gene. The CDR3 length is 13 residues. The ends were cut back, 0 bases at V and 5 bases at J, with 10 bases in the middle. CDR3 in amino acids: CSVEEDGQYGYTF. Here the CDR3 DNA reads TGCAGCGTTGAAGAAGACGGTCAGTATGGCTACACCTTC.

With respect to this clonotype: A much larger clone differs from this one at a single base, so this may be a read error. The chain uses TRBV7-9 and TRBJ2-5; no clear D gene. The CDR3 is 15 residues long. Germline V gives CDR1 SEHNR, CDR2 FQNEAQ (reference sequence). The CDR3 coding sequence is TGTGCCAGCAGCCCCAGACCGACCCCACAAGAGACCCGGTACTTC. Translating it yields CASSPRPTPQETRYF.